The entry below describes one T cell receptor (beta chain). Its antigen is not identified. The CDR3 consists of 12 residues. Per germline, CDR1 SGHNT and CDR2 YYREEE (reference sequence). V was shortened by 1 base and J by 2 bases, with 2 bases between the two germline ends. The data belong to a study of Ad26.COV2.S vaccination and SARS-CoV-2 variants. Study conclusions and caveats: Individuals receiving vaccine had higher spike-specific TCR breadth than placebo recipients did.

The treatment: some 20 received Ad26.COV2.S at low or high dose, single or two shots; several received placebo; per-sample allocation not given. After the first vaccine or placebo injection, samples were drawn on day 63. Donation was by an adult aged 18-55 years who was in Boston. Spike of the Wuhan-strain SARS-CoV-2 was expressed by an Ad26 vector, which formed the vaccine. Method: immunoSEQ multiplex PCR; TCRdb's copy keeps in-frame clones and lacks some. The profile shows roughly 680,000 clones, more than 80% of them singletons. The source of this sequence is a person aged 18-60 years who received the Ad26.COV2.S COVID-19 vaccine or a placebo. The sample was peripheral blood, taken in a trial of Ad26.COV2.S vaccine versus placebo. This chain connects TRBV5-4 to TRBJ2-3; no firm D call. The CDR3 bases are TGTGCCAGCAGCTTGAACACAGATACGCAGTATTTT. This codes for CASSLNTDTQYF.